The 23 T cell receptor beta chains below were found in one sample sequenced in a study of naive and memory T cell subsets. Notes on the study in general: A few larger clonotypes appeared in naive repertoires, especially CD8, possibly memory cells re-expressing CD45RA.

No antigen has been assigned to these receptors. An equimolar mix of two oligonucleotides served as the beta constant-region primer for TRBC1 and TRBC2. Ligated cDNA was amplified by four rounds of PCR with nested alpha and beta constant-region primers and SP2. TCRdb redid the calling of the UMI-ligation and nested PCR reads with MiXCR, one entry per CDR3 protein. This table holds 95,000 to 110,000 distinct CDR3 sequences, approximately 15% found once. The sequenced material came from naive CD8+ T cells from blood. These receptor sequences come from a human donor in good health.

In this sample, this clonotype turned up a few times. The V gene is TRBV24-1, the J gene TRBJ2-1; D gene unclear. CDR1 and CDR2 from the germline V gene are KGHDR and SFDVKD. This CDR3 has 11 amino acids. V lost 5 bases, J lost 4 bases, and 2 bases lay in between. This CDR3 reads CATSGYNEQFF. The CDR3 DNA is TGTGCCACCAGTGGGTACAATGAGCAGTTCTTC.

This clonotype was detected ten times or more. J is TRBJ2-7 and V is TRBV6-2 or TRBV6-3; D tentatively reads TRBD1 or TRBD2 (5 bases each). Germline assignment: CDR1 MNHEY and CDR2 SVGEGT. This CDR3 region has 16 residues. Trimming removed 5 bases at V and 1 base at J, with 18 bases between. CDR3 DNA sequence: TGTGCCAGCAGTAAGACCTTAGCAGGGACGTCCTACGAGCAGTACTTC. The encoded protein is CASSKTLAGTSYEQYF.

This clonotype turned up a few times. V is TRBV4-3 and J is TRBJ2-3; 9 nucleotides match TRBD2. CDR1 and CDR2 from the germline V gene are LGHNA and YSLEER. This CDR3 comprises 16 residues. With 1 base clipped from V and 2 bases from J, the junction kept 4 bases outside the gene matches. CDR3 loop: CASSQAPSGNTDTQYF. The CDR3, as DNA: TGCGCCAGCAGCCAAGCACCTAGCGGGAACACAGATACGCAGTATTTT.

The J gene is TRBJ2-1, the V gene TRBV15, with D perhaps TRBD2 (7 bases). Trimming left V 4 bases short and J 0 bases short, with 13 bases between. The CDR3 is 16 residues long. The germline CDR1 and CDR2 sequences are LNHNV and YYDKDF (reference sequence). The CDR3 loop is CATSTEGGSSYNEQFF. The CDR3 DNA follows: TGTGCCACCAGCACCGAGGGGGGGAGCTCCTACAATGAGCAGTTCTTC. The variable domain in full, completed from reference TRBV15 and TRBJ2-1, reads DAMVIQNPRYQVTQFGKPVTLSCSQTLNHNVMYWYQQKSSQAPKLLFHYYDKDFNNEADTPDNFQSRRPNTSFCFLDIRSPGLGDTAMYLCATSTEGGSSYNEQFFGPGTRLTVL.

This clonotype was seen ten or more times. J is TRBJ1-2 and V is TRBV7-8; D gene ambiguous. The CDR3 contains 13 residues. Trimming removed 2 bases at V and 5 bases at J, with 9 bases between. CDR1 and CDR2 (germline): SGHVS, FQNEAQ. The CDR3: CASSLSPDYGYTF. The CDR3 nucleotides read TGTGCCAGCAGCTTAAGCCCGGATTATGGCTACACCTTC.

This clonotype was seen only a few times. This chain links TRBV2 with TRBJ1-2, with 9 bases matching TRBD1. This CDR3 contains 13 residues. V lost 2 bases and J lost 7; bases outside the gene matches: 2. Germline CDR1 SNHLY, CDR2 FYNNEI. CDR3: CASSEWTGVGYTF. The CDR3 nucleotides are TGTGCCAGCAGTGAATGGACAGGGGTTGGCTACACCTTC.

This clonotype came up once. The chain has TRBV12-3 or TRBV12-4 and TRBJ2-2; 10 nucleotides agree with TRBD1. The V segment lost 5 bases and the J segment 4 bases; nucleotides outside the gene matches: 7. The length of the CDR3 is 16 residues. The CDR3 reads CASSGWTGGPTGELFF. The CDR3 DNA reads as TGTGCCAGCAGTGGTTGGACAGGGGGACCCACCGGGGAGCTGTTTTTT.

The CDR3 loop reads CASSLYAENYEQYF. The CDR3 nucleotides are TGTGCCAGCAGTTTATACGCAGAGAACTACGAGCAGTACTTC. The rearrangement joins TRBV27 to TRBJ2-7, with D hard to call. Trimming pared 1 base from V and 3 bases from J, leaving 10 bases between. Germline values: CDR1 MNHEY, CDR2 SMNVEV (reference sequence). CDR3 length: 14 amino acids.

The table lists this clonotype with a few counts. The CDR3 spells CSARDTGTSGDYEQYF. The CDR3 DNA is TGCAGTGCTAGAGATACCGGGACTAGCGGGGACTACGAGCAGTACTTC. V is TRBV20-1 and J is TRBJ2-7; 13 bases align to TRBD2. The V and J ends lost 0 bases and 3 bases, in that order; junction bases with no gene match: 5. CDR3 length: 16 residues. From germline, CDR1 is DFQATT and CDR2 SNEGSKA (reference sequence).

The chain combines TRBV12-3 or TRBV12-4 with TRBJ2-1; D is uncertain. The CDR3 runs 12 residues. Trimming pared 3 bases from V and 5 bases from J, leaving 5 bases between. DNA of the CDR3: TGTGCCAGCAGTTTCGAAGACAATGAGCAGTTCTTC. Translating gives CASSFEDNEQFF.

The table lists this clonotype with a few counts. The chain joins TRBV12-3 or TRBV12-4 to TRBJ2-1; 7 bases agree with TRBD2. The length of the CDR3 is 13 residues. Trimming cost V 6 bases and J 10 bases; bases outside gene matches: 9. CDR3 sequence: CASSPGLAGEQFF. The DNA for the CDR3 is TGTGCCAGCAGCCCGGGGTTAGCGGGCGAGCAGTTCTTC.

V is TRBV7-9 and J is TRBJ1-1; D gene ambiguous. The V gene's germline CDR1 is SEHNR and CDR2 FQNEAQ (reference sequence). Trimming took 7 bases from V and 0 from J, leaving 12 bases between them. This CDR3 has 14 residues. This CDR3 is CASTSTEMNTEAFF. As DNA, the CDR3 is TGTGCCAGCACCTCCACTGAAATGAACACTGAAGCTTTCTTT. The full variable domain, rest sourced from reference TRBV7-9 and TRBJ1-1, is DTGVSQNPRHKITKRGQNVTFRCDPISEHNRLYWYRQTLGQGPEFLTYFQNEAQLEKSRLLSDRFSAERPKGSFSTLEIQRTEQGDSAMYLCASTSTEMNTEAFFGQGTRLTVV.

The chain joins TRBV6-5 to TRBJ2-2; D is possibly TRBD1 or TRBD2 (5 bases each). Germline V CDR1 and CDR2: MNHEY, SVGAGI. The CDR3 sequence is 15 residues long. V was trimmed by 6 bases and J by 1 base, leaving 12 bases between them. The CDR3, as DNA: TGTGCCAGCAGACTACTAGGACAGAACACCGGGGAGCTGTTTTTT. It encodes CASRLLGQNTGELFF.

This clonotype came up many times. The rearrangement joins TRBV7-9 to TRBJ1-4, with D unresolved. V was trimmed by 5 bases and J by 11 bases, leaving 12 bases between them. Germline V gene lookup returns CDR1 SEHNR and CDR2 FQNEAQ (reference sequence). The CDR3 loop spans 12 amino acids. The CDR3 DNA reads as TGTGCCAGCAGCCCGCGCCGAGAGAAACTGTTTTTT. Amino acid sequence: CASSPRREKLFF.

The chain carries TRBV2 and TRBJ1-5, with a possible D match to TRBD1 (6 bases). The CDR3 is made up of 14 amino acids. Germline CDR1 and CDR2: SNHLY and FYNNEI. The germline V and J ends were trimmed by 0 bases and 5 bases, with 8 bases remaining between them. Here the CDR3 reads CASSEAPGDQPQHF. In DNA, the CDR3 is TGTGCCAGCAGTGAAGCGCCAGGGGATCAGCCCCAGCATTTT. The whole variable domain, filled in from reference TRBV2 and TRBJ1-5, reads EPEVTQTPSHQVTQMGQEVILRCVPISNHLYFYWYRQILGQKVEFLVSFYNNEISEKSEIFDDQFSVERPDGSNFTLKIRSTKLEDSAMYFCASSEAPGDQPQHFGDGTRLSIL.

This clonotype was seen a few times. This chain connects TRBV7-9 to TRBJ2-7; no clear D. Germline CDR1 reads SEHNR; CDR2 reads FQNEAQ (reference sequence). The CDR3 has 14 amino acids. Trimming took off 5 bases at V and 6 bases at J, with 17 bases between the two ends. Here the CDR3 DNA reads TGTGCCAGCAGCCCTCCCTCGGAGCCCTCCGAGCAGTACTTC. This gives the protein CASSPPSEPSEQYF.

This clonotype was counted between two and nine times. This rearrangement joins TRBV2 to TRBJ2-3; the match to TRBD2 covers 8 bases. The CDR3 spans 16 residues. J gave up 4 bases and V 2 bases, and 8 bases lay outside the gene matches. Germline V gives CDR1 SNHLY, CDR2 FYNNEI. This CDR3 is CASSEQRESGADTQYF. The CDR3 bases are TGTGCCAGCAGTGAACAGCGGGAGAGTGGCGCAGATACGCAGTATTTT.

The sample holds a few counts of this clonotype. The chain carries TRBV20-1 and TRBJ2-5, with 7 bases lining up with TRBD1. The germline V gene encodes CDR1 DFQATT and CDR2 SNEGSKA (reference sequence). This CDR3 has 17 amino acids. V shed 6 bases and J 4 bases; nucleotides not matched to a gene: 20. The CDR3 reads CSALPPGKDRVPETQYF. The CDR3 bases are TGCAGTGCATTACCACCGGGAAAAGACAGGGTCCCAGAGACCCAGTACTTC.

The sample holds many counts of this clonotype. The chain has TRBV6-1 and TRBJ2-5; either TRBD1 or TRBD2 may fit D (5 bases each). V was shortened by 8 bases and J by 4 bases, with 14 bases between the two germline ends. The CDR3 is 13 residues long. Germline V lookup: CDR1 MNHNS, CDR2 SASEGT. The CDR3 nucleotides are TGTGCCAGCGAGATGGGGGTTGGAGAGACCCAGTACTTC. Translated: CASEMGVGETQYF.

This clonotype appeared a few times. The V gene is TRBV30, the J gene TRBJ2-7; the D gene is possibly TRBD1 (5 bases). The CDR3 has 13 amino acids. The V end lost 4 bases, the J end lost 7 bases, and 17 bases lay between the germline ends. Per the germline V gene, CDR1 is GTSNPN and CDR2 is SVGIG (reference sequence). CDR3 in amino acids: CAWNRGNSWEQYF. The CDR3 DNA follows: TGTGCCTGGAATAGGGGTAACTCCTGGGAGCAGTACTTC.

This clonotype has a handful of counts. DNA for the CDR3: TGTGCCACCAGTGATTCATCCGGGAGGGGTTCCAATGAGCAGTTCTTC. Residues: CATSDSSGRGSNEQFF. V and J are TRBV24-1 and TRBJ2-1, with 8 positions matching TRBD2. Trimming cost V 2 bases and J 6 bases; bases outside gene matches: 8. This CDR3 is 16 amino acids long. Per the germline V gene, CDR1 is KGHDR and CDR2 is SFDVKD.

Only a few counts were recorded for this clonotype. The J gene is TRBJ2-1, the V gene TRBV12-3 or TRBV12-4; D gene uncertain. The CDR3 length is 14 residues. Between the trimmed V and J ends, which lost 4 bases and 3 bases, there was a span of 10 bases. CDR3 residues: CASSSSNFYNEQFF. DNA for the CDR3: TGTGCCAGCAGTTCCTCTAATTTCTACAATGAGCAGTTCTTC.

Many counts were recorded for this clonotype. The genes are TRBV20-1 and TRBJ2-7; 10 nucleotides agree with TRBD2. CDR3 length: 13 amino acids. Germline lookup yields CDR1 DFQATT and CDR2 SNEGSKA (reference sequence). Unmatched junction bases numbered 5, after V lost 3 bases and J lost 6 bases. DNA of the CDR3: TGCAGTGCTAGTCTAGCGGGGGAGTTCGAGCAGTACTTC. The encoded protein is CSASLAGEFEQYF.